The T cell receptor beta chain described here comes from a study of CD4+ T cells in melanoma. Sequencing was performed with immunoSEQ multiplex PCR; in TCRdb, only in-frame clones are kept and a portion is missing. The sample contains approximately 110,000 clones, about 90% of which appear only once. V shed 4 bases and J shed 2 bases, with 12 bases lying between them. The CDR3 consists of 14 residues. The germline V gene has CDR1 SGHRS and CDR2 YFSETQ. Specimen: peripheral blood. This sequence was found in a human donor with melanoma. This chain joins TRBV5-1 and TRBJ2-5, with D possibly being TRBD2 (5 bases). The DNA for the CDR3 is TGCGCCAGCAGCGGCGGGTCAGGTCAAGAGACCCAGTACTTC. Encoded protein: CASSGGSGQETQYF.